The sequence of this T cell receptor beta chain was determined in a study of blood T cell repertoires in COVID-19. For the study at large: COVID-19 samples collected from the United States, Italy and Spain covered acute and convalescent phases.

Clones were sequenced by immunoSEQ multiplex PCR, and TCRdb holds only the in-frame ones, with some missing. The sample lists about 300,000 clones, about nine tenths occurring once. Sequenced input: PBMCs or T cells enriched from blood (not recorded which). This clonotype was obtained from a man in his sixties who had recovered from COVID-19.

CDR3 nucleotide sequence: TGTGCCAGCAGCTTAATAGCCTTCTCCAGCGAGCAGTACTTC. The encoded protein is CASSLIAFSSEQYF. The chain carries TRBV7-2 and TRBJ2-7; D unclear. Trimming took 2 bases from V and 6 from J, leaving 14 bases between them. Germline V gives CDR1 SGHTA, CDR2 FQGNSA. The CDR3 is made up of 14 amino acids.